Following are 25 T cell receptor beta chains from one sample sequenced in a study of cytomegalovirus exposure and HLA in healthy donors. In the PCR, 60 Vbeta and 13 Jbeta primers were used. Method: immunoSEQ multiplex PCR; TCRdb's copy keeps in-frame clones and lacks some. Recorded for this sample: about 75,000 clones. The sequencing sample was made of PBMCs. All receptors come from a man aged 35 to 55 in good health and CMV-seronegative.

The chain joins TRBV28 to TRBJ1-4; no definite D call. V lost 4 bases to trimming and J lost 7 bases, with 16 bases between them. Germline loops: CDR1 MDHEN, CDR2 SYDVKM. This CDR3 spans 15 amino acids. CDR3 sequence: CASSSQEGLGEKLFF. The CDR3 DNA reads as TGTGCCAGCAGTTCCCAAGAGGGCTTGGGTGAAAAACTGTTTTTT.

The chain uses TRBV6-6 and TRBJ2-7, with D possibly being TRBD1 (6 bases). The CDR3 runs to 12 residues. Germline CDR1 is MNHNY and CDR2 is SVGAGI (reference sequence). Deletions cut 2 bases from V and 11 bases from J, with 13 bases between. Written as DNA, the CDR3 is TGTGCCAGCAGTTACGGTCAGGGGCAGGAGTACTTC. Protein: CASSYGQGQEYF.

The J gene is TRBJ2-3, the V gene TRBV27; 7 positions match TRBD2. CDR3 size: 15 residues. Germline values: CDR1 MNHEY, CDR2 SMNVEV (reference sequence). V was pared by 8 bases and J by 3 bases, with 11 bases of the junction left unmatched. The CDR3 loop reads CASGPKGLGTDTQYF. The CDR3 nucleotides are TGTGCCAGCGGGCCCAAAGGACTAGGGACAGATACGCAGTATTTT.

The chain has TRBV19 and TRBJ1-4, with D tentatively TRBD1 (6 bases). Trimming took off 2 bases at V and 8 bases at J, with 15 bases between the two ends. Germline V CDR1 and CDR2: LNHDA, SQIVND (reference sequence). The CDR3 has 15 residues. DNA of the CDR3: TGTGCCAGTAGTATACGATGGGGGCGAGGGGAAAAACTGTTTTTT. This translates into CASSIRWGRGEKLFF. Variable domain in full (rest from reference TRBV19 and TRBJ1-4): DGGITQSPKYLFRKEGQNVTLSCEQNLNHDAMYWYRQDPGQGLRLIYYSQIVNDFQKGDIAEGYSVSREKKESFPLTVTSAQKNPTAFYLCASSIRWGRGEKLFFGSGTQLSVL.

The chain uses TRBV14 and TRBJ2-2; 9 bases fit TRBD1. The CDR3 extends over 16 amino acids. Germline lookup yields CDR1 SGHDN and CDR2 FVKESK. The J segment lost 4 bases and the V segment lost 0 bases, leaving 3 bases of the junction unmatched. The CDR3 nucleotides are TGTGCCAGCAGCCAAGACAGGACAGGGGTCACCGGGGAGCTGTTTTTT. Translated: CASSQDRTGVTGELFF.

The J gene is TRBJ1-1, the V gene TRBV9; D is possibly TRBD1 (6 bases). The CDR3 length is 16 residues. Germline V CDR1 and CDR2: SGDLS, YYNGEE. Trimming shortened V by 3 bases and J by 5 bases, and 20 bases separated the two germline ends. The DNA for the CDR3 is TGTGCCAGCAGCGACAGAAAGGGAGGGGGACGGACTGAAGCTTTCTTT. Translation gives CASSDRKGGGRTEAFF.

V is TRBV2 and J is TRBJ1-5; TRBD1 is a possible D gene (6 bases). CDR3 size: 13 residues. V lost 6 bases and J lost 3, with 9 bases in between. The V gene's germline CDR1 is SNHLY and CDR2 FYNNEI. The CDR3 is CASRWTDNQPQHF. The CDR3 DNA follows: TGTGCCAGCAGATGGACAGACAATCAGCCCCAGCATTTT.

V usage is TRBV6-1 and J usage is TRBJ1-2; 9 positions agree with TRBD1. CDR1 MNHNS and CDR2 SASEGT come from the germline V gene. This CDR3 is built from 13 residues. V was clipped by 2 bases and J by 7 bases; unmatched bases: 2. CDR3 region: CASSEWTGVGYTF. CDR3 nucleotides: TGTGCCAGCAGTGAATGGACAGGGGTTGGCTACACCTTC.

The chain links TRBV6-1 to TRBJ2-7; TRBD1 matches 10 bases. The CDR3 contains 11 residues. V lost 6 bases to trimming and J lost 9 bases; unmatched junction nucleotides: 2. Germline V lookup: CDR1 MNHNS, CDR2 SASEGT. CDR3 bases: TGTGCCAGCAGGACAGGGGGCGTGCAGTACTTC. It translates to CASRTGGVQYF.

V is TRBV7-8 and J is TRBJ2-7; TRBD2 is a possible D gene (5 bases). The length of the CDR3 is 15 residues. Germline CDR1 is SGHVS and CDR2 is FQNEAQ. Trimming cost V 1 base and J 1 base, with 11 bases left between them. This chain's CDR3 is CASSLEIRTSYEQYF. Here the CDR3 DNA reads TGTGCCAGCAGCTTAGAAATAAGGACTTCCTACGAGCAGTACTTC.

The gene calls are TRBV5-1 and TRBJ2-5; 9 positions match TRBD2. Trimming cost V 1 base and J 2 bases; bases outside gene matches: 9. Germline V gene data show CDR1 as SGHRS and CDR2 as YFSETQ. This CDR3 region has 17 residues. The CDR3 region has the DNA TGCGCCAGCAGCTTGCGACTAGCGGAGAACCGTCAAGAGACCCAGTACTTC. It translates to CASSLRLAENRQETQYF.

Concerning this clone itself: The sample contains more than one DNA sequence encoding this CDR3. CDR3 DNA sequence: TGCGCCAGCAGCTTGGAGGGGGGGAGGACAGATACGCAGTATTTT. Translation gives CASSLEGGRTDTQYF. The V gene is TRBV5-1, the J gene TRBJ2-3, with a possible D match to TRBD2 (7 bases). CDR3 length equals 15 residues. Per the germline V gene, CDR1 is SGHRS and CDR2 is YFSETQ. The V gene lost 0 bases and the J gene lost 3 bases, with 11 bases spanning the gap. The whole variable domain, filled in from reference TRBV5-1 and TRBJ2-3, reads KAGVTQTPRYLIKTRGQQVTLSCSPISGHRSVSWYQQTPGQGLQFLFEYFSETQRNKGNFPGRFSGRQFSNSRSEMNVSTLELGDSALYLCASSLEGGRTDTQYFGPGTRLTVL.

The chain is built from TRBV7-3 and TRBJ2-1, with TRBD1 matching over 11 bases. V dropped 4 bases and J dropped 7; count of bases not matched to a gene: 0. CDR1 SGHTA and CDR2 FQGTGA come from the germline V gene. The CDR3 extends over 13 amino acids. The chain's CDR3 is CASSWDRGNEQFF. The CDR3 region has the DNA TGTGCCAGCAGCTGGGACAGGGGGAATGAGCAGTTCTTC.

V usage is TRBV5-4 and J usage is TRBJ2-3; TRBD2 agrees at 7 bases. Germline V gene sequence: CDR1 SGHNT, CDR2 YYREEE (reference sequence). This CDR3 comprises 14 residues. The V gene end was trimmed by 3 bases and the J gene end by 2 bases; junction bases not matched to a gene: 3. CDR3 nucleotides: TGTGCCAGCAGCTCCCGGGACTACACAGATACGCAGTATTTT. Its translation is CASSSRDYTDTQYF.

Points on this clone: The junction differs from germline at one of its ends, possibly a read error. This chain links TRBV7-3 with TRBJ2-2; 7 bases align to TRBD1. The CDR3 contains 12 residues. CDR1 is SGHTA and CDR2 is FQGTGA in the germline V gene. This chain's CDR3 is CASSSLGGSRRF. The CDR3, as DNA: TGTGCCAGCAGCTCTCTAGGGGGCAGCCGTCGGTTT.

This chain connects TRBV28 to TRBJ1-2; D might be TRBD1 (5 bases). V was trimmed by 5 bases and J by 5 bases, leaving 12 bases between them. CDR1 is MDHEN, CDR2 SYDVKM, per germline. The CDR3 loop spans 13 amino acids. The CDR3 region has the DNA TGTGCCAGCAGTCCACCCCGACAGTATGGCTACACCTTC. Protein: CASSPPRQYGYTF.

V and J are TRBV6-5 and TRBJ2-1; 7 nucleotides agree with TRBD1. This CDR3 is built from 14 residues. V trimming: 7 bases; J trimming: 10 bases; junction bases outside the gene matches: 13. Per the germline V gene, CDR1 is MNHEY and CDR2 is SVGAGI. This CDR3 reads CASMDGTVRMEQFF. The CDR3 DNA reads as TGTGCCAGCATGGACGGGACAGTGAGAATGGAGCAGTTCTTC.

The chain combines TRBV2 with TRBJ2-5; unclear D gene. The CDR3 has 14 amino acids. Germline V gives CDR1 SNHLY, CDR2 FYNNEI. With 6 bases removed from V and 2 bases from J, the gap between germline ends came to 13 bases. CDR3 sequence reads: CASRAETIQETQYF. CDR3 DNA sequence: TGTGCCAGCAGGGCTGAGACAATTCAAGAGACCCAGTACTTC.

This chain uses TRBV10-3 with TRBJ2-1; TRBD2 agrees at 9 bases. The ends lost 3 bases at V and 0 bases at J; junction bases unmatched: 6. This CDR3 has 17 amino acids. The germline CDR1 and CDR2 sequences are ENHRY and SYGVKD. The CDR3 is CAISDGSGGTSYNEQFF. CDR3 nucleotide sequence: TGTGCCATCAGTGACGGTAGCGGGGGAACCTCCTACAATGAGCAGTTCTTC.

The chain has TRBV9 and TRBJ2-1; 8 bases align to TRBD2. This CDR3 comprises 15 residues. Germline V gene sequence: CDR1 SGDLS, CDR2 YYNGEE. J gave up 10 bases and V 2 bases, and 11 bases lay outside the gene matches. The CDR3 loop is CASSVRTSIHGEQFF. The CDR3 coding sequence is TGTGCCAGCAGCGTCAGGACTAGCATCCATGGGGAGCAGTTCTTC.

This chain links TRBV9 with TRBJ2-5; D possibly corresponds to TRBD2 (5 bases). Germline CDR1 is SGDLS and CDR2 is YYNGEE. V shed 2 bases and J shed 5 bases, with 10 bases lying between them. This CDR3 has 13 amino acids. CDR3 residues: CASSVAADETQYF. The CDR3 nucleotides read TGTGCCAGCAGCGTCGCAGCGGATGAGACCCAGTACTTC.

The chain carries TRBV4-1 and TRBJ2-7, with 7 bases fitting TRBD1. CDR3 length equals 17 residues. The V segment lost 2 bases and the J segment 4 bases; nucleotides outside the gene matches: 14. In germline, CDR1 is MGHRA, CDR2 YSYEKL. The CDR3 sequence is CASSQQMAAGGFYEQYF. CDR3 DNA sequence: TGCGCCAGCAGCCAACAAATGGCGGCAGGGGGTTTTTACGAGCAGTACTTC.

The J gene is TRBJ1-2, the V gene TRBV29-1; weak D call: TRBD1 (6 bases). The CDR3 runs 12 residues. The germline V and J ends were trimmed by 4 bases and 8 bases, with 14 bases remaining between them. Germline CDR1 and CDR2: SQVTM and ANQGSEA. The CDR3 DNA reads TGCAGCGTTGCCGGGACATACGTGGGCTACACCTTC. It encodes CSVAGTYVGYTF.

CDR3 region: CASSPAKGGLGYNEQFF. CDR3 in DNA: TGTGCCAGTAGTCCGGCCAAGGGGGGACTAGGATACAATGAGCAGTTCTTC. The chain recombines TRBV19 with TRBJ2-1; TRBD2 aligns across 8 bases. After removal of 5 bases from V and 4 bases from J, the junction contained 13 bases not matched to a gene. CDR3 length: 17 residues. Germline CDR1 reads LNHDA; CDR2 reads SQIVND (reference sequence). Combining the CDR3 with reference TRBV19 and TRBJ2-1 gives the whole variable domain DGGITQSPKYLFRKEGQNVTLSCEQNLNHDAMYWYRQDPGQGLRLIYYSQIVNDFQKGDIAEGYSVSREKKESFPLTVTSAQKNPTAFYLCASSPAKGGLGYNEQFFGPGTRLTVL.

The V and J genes are TRBV5-1 and TRBJ2-3, with unresolved D. V was clipped by 0 bases and J by 2 bases, with 7 bases between them. There are 14 residues in the CDR3. Germline-derived CDR1 and CDR2 are SGHRS and YFSETQ. The CDR3 loop reads CASSLALDTDTQYF. In nucleotides, the CDR3 is TGCGCCAGCAGCTTGGCCTTAGACACAGATACGCAGTATTTT.